The clone carrying this T cell receptor beta chain was picked up many times. Its antigen is not identified. TCRdb redid the calling of the reads with MiXCR, one entry per CDR3 protein. The table lists 200,000 to 250,000 distinct CDR3 sequences, over 20% of them singletons. This entry is derived from a study of T cell repertoires in cytomegalovirus infection. Study-level information: Public TCR beta signature analysis indicated the presence of both CMV infection and matching HLA type.

Study-wide points: The response measured ex vivo was dominated by TCR beta clonotypes (HLA-C-restricted and CMV-specific).

J gave up 10 bases and V 6 bases, and 4 bases lay outside the gene matches. The CDR3 consists of 12 residues. The chain combines TRBV12-3 or TRBV12-4 with TRBJ2-1; the match to TRBD1 covers 9 bases. This TCR came from a human donor in good health (CMV status not recorded). Some clones in this sample may be carry-over from other donors' samples. The sequenced sample was CD8+ T cells from PBMCs. DNA for the CDR3: TGTGCCAGCAGCTTCGGGACAGGGGAGCAGTTCTTC. Encoded protein: CASSFGTGEQFF.